The source of this T cell receptor (beta chain) is a study of response to subunit inactivated influenza vaccine. About this clonotype: Its antigen is undetermined.

Overall study findings and caveats: That few new T cells are recruited by each seasonal influenza vaccination was the authors' suggestion.

TCRdb reprocessed the RT-PCR reads via MiXCR and lists one record per CDR3 protein. The repertoire consists of about 520,000 distinct CDR3 sequences, with 25% occurring once and the leading ten covering 1.9%. V was cut by 1 base and J by 7 bases, with 7 bases left in between. The CDR3 runs to 12 residues. Germline loops: CDR1 LNHNV, CDR2 YYDKDF (reference sequence). The TCR comes from a man aged 50-60 years who received an inactivated influenza vaccine. The sample was CD4+ T cells sorted from PBMCs, taken roughly 5 days after vaccination. V gene TRBV15 combines with J gene TRBJ1-2; no clear D. As DNA, the CDR3 is TGTGCCACCAGCAGAGCAGGTTCTGGCTACACCTTC. It specifies CATSRAGSGYTF.